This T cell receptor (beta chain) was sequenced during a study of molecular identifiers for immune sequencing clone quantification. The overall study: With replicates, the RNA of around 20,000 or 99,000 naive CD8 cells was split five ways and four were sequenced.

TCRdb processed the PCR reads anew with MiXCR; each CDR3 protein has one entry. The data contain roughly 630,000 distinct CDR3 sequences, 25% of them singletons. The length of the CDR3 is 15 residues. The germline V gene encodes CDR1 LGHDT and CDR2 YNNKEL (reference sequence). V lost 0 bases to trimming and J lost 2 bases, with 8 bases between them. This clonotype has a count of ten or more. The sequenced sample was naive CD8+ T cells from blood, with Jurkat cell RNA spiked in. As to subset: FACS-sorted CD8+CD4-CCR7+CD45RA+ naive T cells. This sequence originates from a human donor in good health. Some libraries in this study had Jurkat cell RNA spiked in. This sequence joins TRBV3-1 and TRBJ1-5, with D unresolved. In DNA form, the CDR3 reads TGTGCCAGCAGCCAAGATGTTTCAGGCAATCAGCCCCAGCATTTT. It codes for CASSQDVSGNQPQHF. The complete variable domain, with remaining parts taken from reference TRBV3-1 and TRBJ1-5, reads DTAVSQTPKYLVTQMGNDKSIKCEQNLGHDTMYWYKQDSKKFLKIMFSYNNKELIINETVPNRFSPKSPDKAHLNLHINSLELGDSAVYFCASSQDVSGNQPQHFGDGTRLSIL.